The following is a T cell receptor (beta chain) sequence with its context. Methods used by the authors: Using reference gene primer amplification, nucleated cell counts were estimated. Profiled with immunoSEQ multiplex PCR; TCRdb holds only in-frame clones, not every one. Clone size and V and J calls were adopted from that table, with D and trimming inferred from the DNA. This table has 35,000 to 50,000 clones, over 75% appearing once. This record belongs to a study of blood T cell repertoires in COVID-19. Across the whole study: In each case, the material was cDNA or gDNA derived from T cells, B-cell-depleted T cells, or PBMCs.

This sequence originates from a human donor in a cohort sampled during active COVID-19. Sequencing input: peripheral blood.

The CDR3 DNA is TGTGCCAGCAGCTTAAATCGGTCCCCCCAAGAGACCCAGTACTTC. Translating it yields CASSLNRSPQETQYF. This chain uses TRBV7-9 with TRBJ2-5; no clear D gene. The length of the CDR3 is 15 residues. Germline-derived CDR1 and CDR2 are SEHNR and FQNEAQ (reference sequence). V shed 2 bases and J shed 1 base, with 11 bases lying between them.